The 21 T cell receptor beta chains listed next were all sequenced from one sample in a study of blood T cell repertoires in COVID-19 (TCRdb year 2020). Receptor amplification or capture employed the immunoSEQ multiplex PCR assay. TCRdb holds this immuneACCESS table with in-frame rearrangements only. Some clones are missing; in checked studies, unresolved V genes explain under half, and the rest has no known cause. The sample contains roughly 200,000 clones, under 80% of them found a single time. Approximately 13% of the sample goes to the ten largest clones. What was sequenced was peripheral blood. The receptors originated from a man between 50 and 59 years old who had recovered from COVID-19.

The J gene is TRBJ2-2, the V gene TRBV28; D is possibly TRBD1 (5 bases). The CDR3 length is 16 residues. Germline V gene data show CDR1 as MDHEN and CDR2 as SYDVKM. V was clipped by 5 bases and J by 0 bases, with 13 bases between them. As DNA, the CDR3 is TGTGCCAGCAGTCCTCTTGACAGATCGAACACCGGGGAGCTGTTTTTT. It translates to CASSPLDRSNTGELFF.

The V and J genes are TRBV7-3 and TRBJ2-3, with D maybe TRBD2 (7 bases). The CDR3 spans 14 residues. Germline V gene lookup returns CDR1 SGHTA and CDR2 FQGTGA. V lost 4 bases and J 9 bases, leaving 17 bases between the germline ends. Here the CDR3 reads CASSSAGARGTQYF. The CDR3 region has the DNA TGTGCCAGCAGCTCCGCGGGGGCGCGTGGCACGCAGTATTTT.

The chain couples TRBV3-1 (or the pseudogene TRBV3-2) to TRBJ2-7; TRBD2 agrees at 10 bases. The germline V gene encodes CDR1 LGHDT and CDR2 YNNKEL (reference sequence). The ends lost 3 bases at V and 2 bases at J; junction bases unmatched: 16. This CDR3 has 19 amino acids. In DNA, the CDR3 is TGTGCCAGCAGCCATCAAAGGGGGAAGCGGGAGGGCCGAGCCTACGAGCAGTACTTC. It yields the protein CASSHQRGKREGRAYEQYF.

The chain combines TRBV18 with TRBJ1-1, with D possibly TRBD1 on 5 matching bases. Germline values: CDR1 KGHSH, CDR2 LQKENI. V gave up 2 bases and J gave up 0 bases, with 10 bases separating them. The CDR3 covers 15 residues. The CDR3 is CASSPAGIMNTEAFF. The CDR3 nucleotides are TGTGCCAGCTCACCAGCAGGGATTATGAACACTGAAGCTTTCTTT.

The rearrangement uses TRBV6-6 and TRBJ2-5; 11 bases are shared with TRBD2. Germline V gene data show CDR1 as MNHNY and CDR2 as SVGAGI (reference sequence). V trimming: 7 bases; J trimming: 2 bases; junction bases outside the gene matches: 3. CDR3 length: 14 residues. For the CDR3, the DNA is TGTGCCAGCACACTAGCGGGAGTACAAGAGACCCAGTACTTC. This encodes CASTLAGVQETQYF.

This chain links TRBV27 with TRBJ2-2; 10 bases are a match to TRBD2. Germline trimming cut 7 bases from V and 3 bases from J; bases unmatched to any gene: 2. Germline CDR1 MNHEY, CDR2 SMNVEV (reference sequence). The CDR3 loop spans 14 amino acids. The CDR3 region is CASMSGRDTGELFF. CDR3 nucleotides: TGTGCCAGCATGAGCGGGAGGGACACCGGGGAGCTGTTTTTT.

The CDR3 region has the DNA TGTGCCAGCTCACCAAATCCCACATCCTACGAGCAGTACTTC. It yields the protein CASSPNPTSYEQYF. This chain links TRBV18 with TRBJ2-7, with D unresolved. V lost 2 bases to trimming and J lost 1 base, with 9 bases between them. CDR1 and CDR2 from the germline V gene are KGHSH and LQKENI. The CDR3 is 14 residues long.

CDR3 nucleotide sequence: TGTGCCAGCTCACCACCCACGCGGGAGCCAACGAACACCGGGGAGCTGTTTTTT. Translation gives CASSPPTREPTNTGELFF. The chain has TRBV18 and TRBJ2-2, with 7 bases aligning to TRBD2. V shed 0 bases, J shed 0 bases, and the junction held 7 bases outside the gene matches. The CDR3 contains 18 residues. Germline V gives CDR1 KGHSH, CDR2 LQKENI.

The chain combines TRBV12-5 with TRBJ1-2, with unresolved D. Per the germline V gene, CDR1 is LGHNT and CDR2 is FRNRAP. The CDR3 runs to 15 residues. V was trimmed by 5 bases and J by 2 bases, leaving 15 bases between them. This CDR3 reads CASGVNRLGNYGYTF. In DNA, the CDR3 is TGTGCTAGTGGTGTAAACAGACTAGGGAACTATGGCTACACCTTC.

V and J are TRBV29-1 and TRBJ1-2, with TRBD1 as a possible D gene (5 bases). This CDR3 is 12 amino acids long. CDR1 and CDR2 (germline): SQVTM, ANQGSEA. V was trimmed by 6 bases and J by 1 base, leaving 9 bases between them. This CDR3 is CSVFDSNYGYTF. The CDR3 nucleotides read TGCAGCGTCTTTGACAGTAACTATGGCTACACCTTC. Looking up the rest from reference TRBV29-1 and TRBJ1-2 gives the full variable domain: SAVISQKPSRDICQRGTSLTIQCQVDSQVTMMFWYRQQPGQSLTLIATANQGSEATYESGFVIDKFPISRPNLTFSTLTVSNMSPEDSSIYLCSVFDSNYGYTFGSGTRLTVV.

V is TRBV2 and J is TRBJ2-7, with a possible D match to TRBD2 (6 bases). The germline CDR1 and CDR2 sequences are SNHLY and FYNNEI. The CDR3 is 12 amino acids. The CDR3 is CAIDNGRYEQYF. As DNA, the CDR3 is TGTGCGATTGATAACGGGAGATACGAGCAGTACTTC.

V usage is TRBV2 and J usage is TRBJ1-1; TRBD1 is a possible D gene (6 bases). CDR3 length: 15 amino acids. Trimming left V 7 bases short and J 0 bases short, with 15 bases between. Germline CDR1 reads SNHLY; CDR2 reads FYNNEI. CDR3 sequence (DNA): TGTGCCAGCACCGGCTCGGGACACTTGAACACTGAAGCTTTCTTT. Translated: CASTGSGHLNTEAFF.

A single count supports this clone. The V and J genes are TRBV28 and TRBJ1-1; 8 positions agree with TRBD1. CDR1 is MDHEN and CDR2 is SYDVKM in the germline V gene. The length of the CDR3 is 15 residues. The J segment lost 10 bases and the V segment lost 6 bases, leaving 16 bases of the junction unmatched. CDR3 DNA: TGTGCCAGCAGCCCCTGGGCGGGACAGGTCAGGGGAGCTTTCTTT. Its translation is CASSPWAGQVRGAFF.

The chain links TRBV24-1 to TRBJ2-4; 7 bases agree with TRBD1. Germline V gene lookup returns CDR1 KGHDR and CDR2 SFDVKD. J was trimmed by 8 bases and V by 3 bases; bases with no gene match: 18. This CDR3 has 18 residues. Here the CDR3 reads CATSDVSTGTAESDIQYF. Here the CDR3 DNA reads TGTGCCACCAGTGATGTATCCACGGGGACAGCCGAATCGGACATTCAGTACTTC.

This clone was seen more than once but under ten times. The genes are TRBV19 and TRBJ1-1; possible D gene TRBD1, 6 bases. Germline V CDR1 and CDR2: LNHDA, SQIVND (reference sequence). V lost 4 bases, J lost 4 bases, and 10 bases lay in between. The CDR3 runs 13 residues. The CDR3 DNA reads TGTGCCAGTAGTAACAGGGTACTCACTGAAGCTTTCTTT. It encodes CASSNRVLTEAFF.

V gene TRBV30 combines with J gene TRBJ2-5; TRBD2 might be the D (5 bases). Deletions cut 4 bases from V and 4 bases from J, with 13 bases between. This CDR3 has 13 residues. The V gene's germline CDR1 is GTSNPN and CDR2 SVGIG (reference sequence). In nucleotides, the CDR3 is TGTGCCTGGAACCCCGAGGGCAGAGAGACCCAGTACTTC. Translated: CAWNPEGRETQYF.

The chain is built from TRBV29-1 and TRBJ2-1; maybe TRBD2 (6 bases). The CDR3 is made up of 14 amino acids. The germline V and J ends were trimmed by 6 bases and 6 bases, with 18 bases remaining between them. The V gene's germline CDR1 is SQVTM and CDR2 ANQGSEA. CDR3 DNA sequence: TGCAGCGTAGGTGGGTTGGGGGGAGGCAATGAGCAGTTCTTC. Amino acid sequence: CSVGGLGGGNEQFF.

This chain connects TRBV3-1 (or the pseudogene TRBV3-2) to TRBJ1-1; D unresolved. Germline V gene data show CDR1 as LGHDT and CDR2 as YNNKEL (reference sequence). V gave up 5 bases and J gave up 0 bases, with 7 bases separating them. This CDR3 has 13 amino acids. CDR3 DNA: TGTGCCAGCAGCGGGCAGATGAACACTGAAGCTTTCTTT. Its protein is CASSGQMNTEAFF.

The DNA of the CDR3 is TGTGCCAGCAGTTTATCGTTGGGACAGGGAACCGAGCAGTACTTC. It codes for CASSLSLGQGTEQYF. This chain uses TRBV27 with TRBJ2-7, with TRBD1 matching over 9 bases. After removal of 0 bases from V and 6 bases from J, the junction contained 6 bases not matched to a gene. The CDR3 length is 15 residues. CDR1 is MNHEY and CDR2 is SMNVEV in the germline V gene (reference sequence).

J is TRBJ2-1 and V is TRBV29-1; 10 nucleotides line up with TRBD2. V lost 1 base, J lost 1 base, and 7 bases stayed unmatched. The CDR3 consists of 17 residues. CDR1 and CDR2 from the germline V gene are SQVTM and ANQGSEA. The CDR3 DNA sequence: TGCAGCGTTGAAGGGACTAGCGGCCGGACGTCCTACAATGAGCAGTTCTTC. Its protein product is CSVEGTSGRTSYNEQFF.

This rearrangement joins TRBV5-1 to TRBJ1-5, with D perhaps TRBD1 (5 bases). CDR1 is SGHRS and CDR2 is YFSETQ in the germline V gene. This CDR3 contains 15 residues. Trimming removed 0 bases at V and 2 bases at J, with 9 bases between. The CDR3 is CASSLDSGGNQPQHF. The CDR3 DNA follows: TGCGCCAGCAGCTTGGACTCGGGGGGCAATCAGCCCCAGCATTTT.